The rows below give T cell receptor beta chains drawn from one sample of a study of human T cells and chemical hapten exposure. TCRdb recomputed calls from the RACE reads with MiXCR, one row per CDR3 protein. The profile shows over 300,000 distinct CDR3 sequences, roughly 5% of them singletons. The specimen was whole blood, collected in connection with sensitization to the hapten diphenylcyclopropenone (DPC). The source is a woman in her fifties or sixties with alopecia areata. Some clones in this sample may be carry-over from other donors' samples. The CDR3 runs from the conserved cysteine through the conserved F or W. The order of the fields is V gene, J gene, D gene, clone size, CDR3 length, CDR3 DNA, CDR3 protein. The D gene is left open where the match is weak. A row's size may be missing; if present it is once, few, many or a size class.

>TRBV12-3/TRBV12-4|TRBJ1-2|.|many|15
TGTGCCAGCACCCCCTGGGGCAAAGCCAACTATGGCTACACCTTC
CASTPWGKANYGYTF
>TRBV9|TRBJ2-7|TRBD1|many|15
TGTGCCAGCAGCGGGGGACAGGGGCTCGGCTACGAGCAGTACTTC
CASSGGQGLGYEQYF
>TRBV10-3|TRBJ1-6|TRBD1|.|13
TGTGCCATCAGTGAAGGGACAGGCTCACCCCTCCACTTT
CAISEGTGSPLHF
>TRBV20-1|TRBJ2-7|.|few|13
TGCAGTGCTAGGACGAGGGTAGGGGTCGAGCAGTACTTC
CSARTRVGVEQYF
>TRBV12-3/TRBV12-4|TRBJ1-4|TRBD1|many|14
TGTGCCAGCAGCAAGGGACAGCCTAATGAAAAACTGTTTTTT
CASSKGQPNEKLFF
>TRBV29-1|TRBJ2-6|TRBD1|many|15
TGCAGCGTTGGAGGCAGGGGGTCTGGGGCCAACGTCCTGACTTTC
CSVGGRGSGANVLTF
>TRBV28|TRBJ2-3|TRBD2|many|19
TGTGCCAGCAGTTTATTGCGGGGTCGGGCGGGAGATACGGCAGATACGCAGTATTTT
CASSLLRGRAGDTADTQYF
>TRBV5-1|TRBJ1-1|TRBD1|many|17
TGCGCCAGCAGCTTGTCTAGAGGGGGCTTCAGTCGGACTGAAGCTTTCTTT
CASSLSRGGFSRTEAFF
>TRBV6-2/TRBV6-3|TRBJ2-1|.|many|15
TGTGCCAGCAGTTACGGCGCCCACTCCTACAATGAGCAGTTCTTC
CASSYGAHSYNEQFF
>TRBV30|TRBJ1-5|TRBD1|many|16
TGTGCCTGGAGTGTGATCAAAACAGGGGCCCATCAGCCCCAGCATTTT
CAWSVIKTGAHQPQHF
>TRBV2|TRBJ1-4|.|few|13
TGTGCCAGCAAAGACACCATCGGTGAAAAACTGTTTTTT
CASKDTIGEKLFF
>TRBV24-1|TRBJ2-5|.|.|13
TGTGCCACCAGTGGTGGGGCAGGGGAGACCCAGTACTTC
CATSGGAGETQYF
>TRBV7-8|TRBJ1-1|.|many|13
TGTGCCAGCAGCTTAATTTCGGCCTCTGAAGCTTTCTTT
CASSLISASEAFF
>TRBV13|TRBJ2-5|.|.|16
TGTGCCAGCAGCTTTCTGCTCCGGACTCCCGAAGAGACCCAGTACTTC
CASSFLLRTPEETQYF
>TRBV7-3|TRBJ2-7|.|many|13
TGTGCCAGCAGCCTAGGACTTACCGACGAGCAGTACTTC
CASSLGLTDEQYF
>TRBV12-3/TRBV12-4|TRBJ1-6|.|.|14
TGTGCCAGCAGCTCCTCAGGGGCCCATTCACCCCTCCACTTT
CASSSSGAHSPLHF
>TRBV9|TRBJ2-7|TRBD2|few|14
TGTGCCAGCAGCGTTGCGGGAGGGGACTACGAGCAGTACTTC
CASSVAGGDYEQYF
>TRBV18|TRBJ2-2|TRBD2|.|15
TGTGCCAGCTCCCCCCAGCGGGGGGCCACCGGGGAGCTGTTTTTT
CASSPQRGATGELFF
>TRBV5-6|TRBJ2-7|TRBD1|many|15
TGTGCCAGCAGCGTACCGGGACAGGGGGCCCACGAGCAGTACTTC
CASSVPGQGAHEQYF
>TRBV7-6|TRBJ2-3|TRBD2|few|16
TGTGCCAGCAGCCTTCTCCTAGCGGAAGGGGCAGATACGCAGTATTTT
CASSLLLAEGADTQYF
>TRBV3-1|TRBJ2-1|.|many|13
TGTGCCAGCAGCCATGATGGGTACAATGAGCAGTTCTTC
CASSHDGYNEQFF
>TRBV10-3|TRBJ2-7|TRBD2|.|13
TGTGCCATCAGTGCCGGGAGGGCCCAGGAGCAGTACTTC
CAISAGRAQEQYF
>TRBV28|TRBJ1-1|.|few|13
TGTGCCAGCAGTTGGTCGACGTACACTGAAGCTTTCTTT
CASSWSTYTEAFF
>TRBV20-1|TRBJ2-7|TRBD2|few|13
TGCAGTGCTCTCATGCTAGCGGGATACGAGCAGTACTTC
CSALMLAGYEQYF
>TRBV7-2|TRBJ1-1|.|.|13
TGTGCCAGCAGCTTAGCGTCGGCCGATCGAGCTTTCTTT
CASSLASADRAFF
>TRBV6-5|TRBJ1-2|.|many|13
TGTGCCAGCCGTCCGAAGGGGAGGGGCGGCTACACCTTC
CASRPKGRGGYTF
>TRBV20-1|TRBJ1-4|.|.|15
TGCAGTGCTAGAGACAGCAGGAGAACTAATGAAAAACTGTTTTTT
CSARDSRRTNEKLFF
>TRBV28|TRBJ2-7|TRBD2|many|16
TGTGCCAGCAGTCCCCCGGGACTAGCGGGACCCTACGAGCAGTACTTC
CASSPPGLAGPYEQYF
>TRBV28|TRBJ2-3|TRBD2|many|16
TGTGCCAGCAGTTTGGCGTCTAGCGGGGCCACAGATACGCAGTATTTT
CASSLASSGATDTQYF
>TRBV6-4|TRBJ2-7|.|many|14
TGTGCCAGCAAATCCTTGGTTCCTCGGGACGAGCAGTACTTC
CASKSLVPRDEQYF
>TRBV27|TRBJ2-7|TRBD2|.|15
TGTGCCAGCAGTCAGGGACTAGCGGGAGAGAGGGAGCAGTACTTC
CASSQGLAGEREQYF
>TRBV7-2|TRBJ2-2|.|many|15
TGTGCCAGCACCCGAGAGCGGCGAACGGCCGGGGAGCTGTTTTTT
CASTRERRTAGELFF
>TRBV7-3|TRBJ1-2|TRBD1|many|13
TGTGCCAGCAGCCCGGACAGGGGCTATGGCTACACCTTC
CASSPDRGYGYTF
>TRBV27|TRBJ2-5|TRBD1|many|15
TGTGCCAGCAGTCCGCGTAGGACAGGAGAAGAGACCCAGTACTTC
CASSPRRTGEETQYF
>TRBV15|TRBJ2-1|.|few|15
TGTGCCACCAGCGTTCTGTGGAGCCCCGGGAGTGAGCAGTTCTTC
CATSVLWSPGSEQFF
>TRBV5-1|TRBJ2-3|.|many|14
TGCGCCAGCAGCTTGGCACTAGATTCAGATACGCAGTATTTT
CASSLALDSDTQYF
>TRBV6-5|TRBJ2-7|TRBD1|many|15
TGTGCCAGCAGTTACTCGATGGACAGGGATGGCGAGCAGTACTTC
CASSYSMDRDGEQYF
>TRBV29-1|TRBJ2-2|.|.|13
TGCAGCGTTGCTGCAGGGGGGACCGGGGAGCTGTTTTTT
CSVAAGGTGELFF
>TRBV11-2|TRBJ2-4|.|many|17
TGTGCCAGCAGCCGTAAGGGTGGACGGGAATTTCAAAACATTCAGTACTTC
CASSRKGGREFQNIQYF
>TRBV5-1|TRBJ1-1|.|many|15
TGCGCCAGCAGCTCCGACTCTTACATGAACACTGAAGCTTTCTTT
CASSSDSYMNTEAFF
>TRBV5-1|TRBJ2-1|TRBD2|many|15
TGTGCCAGCAGCTCCGGGACTAGCTCCTACAATGAGCAGTTCTTC
CASSSGTSSYNEQFF
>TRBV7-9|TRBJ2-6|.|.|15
TGTGCCAGCAGCCGTCCGACAGCTGGGGCCAACGTCCTGACTTTC
CASSRPTAGANVLTF
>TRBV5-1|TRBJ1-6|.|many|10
TGCGCCAGCAGCTTGGAGTCCCTCCACTTT
CASSLESLHF
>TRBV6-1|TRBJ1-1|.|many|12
TGTGCCAGCATTGTTATGAACACTGAAGCTTTCTTT
CASIVMNTEAFF
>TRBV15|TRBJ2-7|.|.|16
TGTGCCACCAGCAAGGGAGGGGGCCTCGGAACCTACGAGCAGTACTTC
CATSKGGGLGTYEQYF
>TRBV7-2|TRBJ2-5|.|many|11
TGTGCCAGCAGCCCCTCGCAGACCCAGTACTTC
CASSPSQTQYF
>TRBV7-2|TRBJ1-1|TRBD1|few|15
TGTGCCAGCGGGCGAAACAGGGGGCGGATTATTGAAGCTTTCTTT
CASGRNRGRIIEAFF
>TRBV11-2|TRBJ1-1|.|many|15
TGTGCCAGCAGCTTAGATTGGGGCGGGGGCACTGAAGCTTTCTTT
CASSLDWGGGTEAFF
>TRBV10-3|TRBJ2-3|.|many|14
TGTGCCATCAGCCGCGGACTGAACACAGATACGCAGTATTTT
CAISRGLNTDTQYF
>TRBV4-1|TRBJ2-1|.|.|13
TGCGCCAGCAGCCAAGATGTCGGCAATGAGCAGTTCTTC
CASSQDVGNEQFF
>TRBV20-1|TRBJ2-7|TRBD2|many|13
TGCAGTGCTAGAGGAACTAGCGGATACGAGCAGTACTTC
CSARGTSGYEQYF
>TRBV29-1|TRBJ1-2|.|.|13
TGCAGCGTTGAAAGTATTATGGGCGGCGGCTACACCTTC
CSVESIMGGGYTF
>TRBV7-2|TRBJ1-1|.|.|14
TGTGCCAGCAGCCCCGACATGGGGAGCACTGAAGCTTTCTTT
CASSPDMGSTEAFF